Sequencing of this TCR beta chain was carried out in a study of shared clonotypes between healthy human individuals. For sorted subsets, about 200 ng DNA per replicate equaled about 30,000 T cell genomes. Authors' data handling: Filtering differed, since immunoSEQ gave only junction sequences and no quality scores. Using immunoSEQ multiplex PCR, the repertoire was profiled, and TCRdb retains in-frame clones only, with some absent. D and trimming were read from the DNA, whereas the V and J calls and clone size are those reported in that table. The sample holds 170,000 or so clones, approximately 70% seen once. To note about this clone: As yet, its antigen is unknown.

Whole-study results and caveats: Across subsets, estimated richness was generally greater for naive than for memory populations. Despite large depth, rarefaction showed incomplete sorted-subset sequencing.

The sample comprised memory CD4+ T cells sorted from blood. Subset of the sample: CD45RA-negative fraction. The receptor comes from a man aged 25-40 years in good health.

CDR3 in amino acids: CATTHNPLEQYF. The DNA of the CDR3 is TGTGCCACCACACACAATCCCCTAGAGCAGTACTTC. The rearrangement links TRBV6-5 to TRBJ2-7; D gene ambiguous. This CDR3 region has 12 residues. Germline lookup yields CDR1 MNHEY and CDR2 SVGAGI. The ends were cut back, 10 bases at V and 7 bases at J, with 17 bases in the middle.